This is a list of T cell receptor beta chains from one sample in a study of T cells in localized non-small cell lung cancer. Repertoires were generated with immunoSEQ multiplex PCR, while TCRdb's copy carries only in-frame clones and drops some. The sample contains over 20,000 clones, around 85% of which appear only once. This material consisted of peripheral blood, taken before any cancer treatment. Source of these receptors: a man aged 40 to 70 with stage III squamous cell lung carcinoma. CDR3s include the opening cysteine and the closing phenylalanine or tryptophan. A D gene is named only where the DNA matches it firmly. The size field is filled for only some rows; it gives once, few, many or a size class.

clone_size d_call cdr3_length j_call v_call cdr3_nt cdr3_aa
NA NA 13 TRBJ1-5 TRBV7-2 TGTGCCAGCAGCCAAAGTCGCAATCAGCCCCAGCATTTT CASSQSRNQPQHF
NA NA 14 TRBJ1-1 TRBV5-5 TGTGCCAGCAGCTTGAGTGGGGGTAGGACTGAAGCTTTCTTT CASSLSGGRTEAFF
few TRBD2 14 TRBJ2-1 TRBV27 TGTGCCAGCAGTTTCGCTAGCGGCTACAATGAGCAGTTCTTC CASSFASGYNEQFF
NA NA 14 TRBJ2-5 TRBV5-1 TGCGCCAGCAGCTTGGGCCAGCTTCAAGAGACCCAGTACTTC CASSLGQLQETQYF
NA TRBD1 12 TRBJ2-1 TRBV6-5 TGTGCCAGCAGTCTCAGGGGGCGGGAGCAGTTCTTC CASSLRGREQFF
NA NA 13 TRBJ1-2 TRBV6-5 TGTGCCAGCAGTTACGAGGGGGACTATGGCTACACCTTC CASSYEGDYGYTF
once TRBD2 15 TRBJ2-1 TRBV7-3 TGTGCCAGCAGCTTAGGACTAGCGCAGGGCAATGAGCAGTTCTTC CASSLGLAQGNEQFF
NA NA 18 TRBJ2-2 TRBV9 TGTGCCAGCAGCGTGGCCCCGAAGGGGCCCCAGGCTGTCGGGGAGCTGTTTTTT CASSVAPKGPQAVGELFF
NA NA 11 TRBJ2-1 TRBV2 TGTGCCAGCAGTGGCGACAATGAGCAGTTCTTC CASSGDNEQFF
few TRBD2 16 TRBJ2-1 TRBV27 TGTGCCAGCAGTCCGCCGGGACTAGCGGGACTGGATGAGCAGTTCTTC CASSPPGLAGLDEQFF
NA TRBD2 18 TRBJ2-1 TRBV10-2 TGCGCCAGCAGTGAGTCGCGTACTAGCGCCACTTCCTACAATGAGCAGTTCTTC CASSESRTSATSYNEQFF
NA NA 13 TRBJ1-2 TRBV28 TGTGCCAGCAGATTAGGGAACTACTATGGCTACACCTTC CASRLGNYYGYTF
NA TRBD2 17 TRBJ2-5 TRBV7-9 TGTGCCAGCAGCCCTAGAAGTAGCGGGGGCCCCGAAGAGACCCAGTACTTC CASSPRSSGGPEETQYF
once NA 12 TRBJ1-6 TRBV5-4 TGTGCCAACCCGGACCGACAGTCACCCCTCCACTTT CANPDRQSPLHF
NA NA 15 TRBJ2-2 TRBV5-1 TGCGCCAGCAGACCGGGACACCCGAGGACCGGGGAGCTGTTTTTT CASRPGHPRTGELFF
NA NA 13 TRBJ1-1 TRBV4-1 TGCGCCAGCAGCCAAGTCCCGAACACTGAAGCTTTCTTT CASSQVPNTEAFF
NA TRBD2 17 TRBJ2-6 TRBV5-6 TGTGCCAGCAGTCGCCTTGCGGGGGGATCTGGGGCCAACGTCCTGACTTTC CASSRLAGGSGANVLTF
NA NA 13 TRBJ2-1 TRBV11-2 TGTGCCAGCAGCTTCGCGGAGGTGGGCGAGCAGTTCTTC CASSFAEVGEQFF
NA NA 15 TRBJ1-3 TRBV7-6 TGTGCCAGCAGCTCCGGTGGTCTTTTTGGAAACACCATATATTTT CASSSGGLFGNTIYF
NA NA 16 TRBJ2-1 TRBV9 TGTGCCAGCAGCCTACAAACAGGTCGCTCCTACAATGAGCAGTTCTTC CASSLQTGRSYNEQFF
NA TRBD2 14 TRBJ2-7 TRBV28 TGTGCCAGCAGTGGGGGAGGGCATGGGTACGAGCAGTACTTC CASSGGGHGYEQYF
NA NA 16 TRBJ2-3 TRBV14 TGTGCCAGCAGCCCCCTTAAAACGACCCGGGGGATGGCGCAGTATTTT CASSPLKTTRGMAQYF
once NA 13 TRBJ1-2 TRBV5-1 TGCGCCAGCACCTTAGGTGCGGACTATGGCTACACCTTC CASTLGADYGYTF
NA NA 13 TRBJ2-5 TRBV5-1 TGCGCCAGCAGCTTGTCCCGGGGAGAGACCCAGTACTTC CASSLSRGETQYF
once NA 15 TRBJ1-4 TRBV4-1 TGCGCCAGCAGCCAAGGGCGTAGACAGGCTGGCAAACTGTTTTTT CASSQGRRQAGKLFF
NA NA 15 TRBJ1-1 TRBV7-2 TGTGCCAGCAGCTTAGAAGGGTTGCTGAGCACTGAAGCTTTCTTT CASSLEGLLSTEAFF